One and the same sample provided the 23 T cell receptor beta chains below, sequenced in a study of identical twins. A single record per CDR3 protein comes from TCRdb applying MiXCR to the 5' RACE reads. This sample has 450,000 to 600,000 distinct CDR3 sequences, with about a fifth found just once. This sample also appeared in a second study, on yellow fever vaccine responses in identical twins.

The sample comprised CD4+ T cells sorted from blood. The receptors stem from a woman in her late teens or twenties in good health.

The count of this clonotype is one. The gene calls are TRBV7-6 and TRBJ2-1, with 10 bases fitting TRBD2. Germline assignment: CDR1 SGHVS and CDR2 FNYEAQ. J was trimmed by 7 bases and V by 4 bases; bases with no gene match: 4. The CDR3 runs 14 residues. This CDR3 reads CASSSAGGPNEQFF. CDR3 DNA: TGTGCCAGCAGCTCAGCGGGAGGGCCAAATGAGCAGTTCTTC. Using reference TRBV7-6 and TRBJ2-1 for the parts outside the CDR3, the full variable domain is GAGVSQSPRYKVTKRGQDVALRCDPISGHVSLYWYRQALGQGPEFLTYFNYEAQQDKSGLPNDRFSAERPEGSISTLTIQRTEQRDSAMYRCASSSAGGPNEQFFGPGTRLTVL.

The chain couples TRBV5-1 to TRBJ2-5, with TRBD1 matching 10 bases. The ends lost 2 bases at V and 5 bases at J; junction bases unmatched: 6. The germline V gene has CDR1 SGHRS and CDR2 YFSETQ. The CDR3 runs to 15 residues. DNA of the CDR3: TGCGCCAGCAGCTTTACCGGGACAGGGGAGGAGACCCAGTACTTC. Encoded protein: CASSFTGTGEETQYF.

This clonotype turned up a few times. This chain connects TRBV27 to TRBJ2-7; D might be TRBD1 (5 bases). The germline CDR1 and CDR2 sequences are MNHEY and SMNVEV (reference sequence). The CDR3 has 15 residues. V shed 5 bases and J shed 2 bases, with 16 bases lying between them. The CDR3 nucleotides read TGTGCCAGCAGTATCAGGGTGGTAGGCCCCTACGAGCAGTACTTC. This gives the protein CASSIRVVGPYEQYF.

The genes are TRBV7-2 and TRBJ2-7; a possible D gene is TRBD2 (6 bases). V shed 5 bases and J shed 4 bases, with 12 bases lying between them. Germline-derived CDR1 and CDR2 are SGHTA and FQGNSA. This CDR3 has 13 residues. CDR3 residues: CASSIKTSYEQYF. As DNA, the CDR3 is TGTGCCAGCAGCATTAAGACTAGTTACGAGCAGTACTTC.

There are a few counts of this clonotype. The CDR3 coding sequence is TGTGCCACCAGCAGAGATGGGAGCTCTGGAAACACCATATATTTT. As protein: CATSRDGSSGNTIYF. The rearrangement links TRBV15 to TRBJ1-3; no definite D call. Germline V gives CDR1 LNHNV, CDR2 YYDKDF (reference sequence). CDR3 length equals 15 residues. Trimming left V 0 bases short and J 0 bases short, with 6 bases between.

The chain has TRBV24-1 and TRBJ2-2; TRBD2 agrees at 14 bases. V was clipped by 3 bases and J by 4 bases; unmatched bases: 6. The V gene's germline CDR1 is KGHDR and CDR2 SFDVKD. The CDR3 length is 18 residues. DNA for the CDR3: TGTGCCACCAGTGATCCCACGGGACTAGCGGGAGCCACCGGGGAGCTGTTTTTT. The encoded protein is CATSDPTGLAGATGELFF.

The rearrangement uses TRBV28 and TRBJ1-3, with D perhaps TRBD1 (6 bases). CDR3 length: 15 residues. V lost 2 bases to trimming and J lost 2 bases, with 10 bases between them. Germline V gene data show CDR1 as MDHEN and CDR2 as SYDVKM. CDR3 sequence: CASSLTGKTGNTIYF. DNA of the CDR3: TGTGCCAGCAGTTTAACAGGGAAAACTGGAAACACCATATATTTT.

The chain combines TRBV4-1 with TRBJ2-2, with 11 bases matching TRBD2. V gave up 1 base and J gave up 7 bases; unmatched junction bases: 5. Germline loops: CDR1 MGHRA, CDR2 YSYEKL. The CDR3 consists of 16 residues. Here the CDR3 reads CASSQVLAGGGGELFF. In DNA form, the CDR3 reads TGCGCCAGCAGCCAAGTCCTAGCGGGAGGTGGCGGGGAGCTGTTTTTT.

This clonotype was counted only a few times. The rearrangement joins TRBV7-3 to TRBJ2-1, with 8 positions matching TRBD2. Germline V gives CDR1 SGHTA, CDR2 FQGTGA. This CDR3 has 16 residues. V shed 3 bases, J shed 3 bases, and the junction held 7 bases outside the gene matches. In nucleotides, the CDR3 is TGTGCCAGCAGCTTCGGCAGCGGGAGTAGCTACAATGAGCAGTTCTTC. Its translation is CASSFGSGSSYNEQFF.

V gene TRBV6-5 combines with J gene TRBJ1-2; 8 bases are a match to TRBD1. V lost 4 bases to trimming and J lost 8 bases; unmatched junction nucleotides: 12. Germline assignment: CDR1 MNHEY and CDR2 SVGAGI. The CDR3 runs to 15 residues. The CDR3 loop reads CASSSAQRTGQGYTF. The CDR3 DNA is TGTGCCAGCAGTTCAGCCCAGCGGACAGGGCAAGGCTACACCTTC.

This clonotype came up a few times. This sequence joins TRBV5-1 and TRBJ1-1, with D maybe TRBD1 (5 bases). This CDR3 spans 16 amino acids. V lost 0 bases and J 6 bases, leaving 18 bases between the germline ends. CDR1 is SGHRS, CDR2 YFSETQ, per germline. The CDR3: CASSLEFLGSGPEAFF. The CDR3 DNA is TGCGCCAGCAGCTTGGAGTTCCTTGGATCGGGACCTGAAGCTTTCTTT.

The chain uses TRBV7-7 and TRBJ2-1, with TRBD1 identical over 8 bases. CDR1 SSHAT and CDR2 FNYEAQ come from the germline V gene (reference sequence). After removal of 1 base from V and 10 bases from J, the junction contained 3 bases not matched to a gene. This CDR3 has 13 amino acids. CDR3 amino acids: CASSLDRGSEQFF. CDR3 DNA: TGTGCCAGCAGCTTAGACAGGGGGAGCGAGCAGTTCTTC. The full variable domain, rest sourced from reference TRBV7-7 and TRBJ2-1, is GAGVSQSPRYKVTKRGQDVTLRCDPISSHATLYWYQQALGQGPEFLTYFNYEAQPDKSGLPSDRFSAERPEGSISTLTIQRTEQRDSAMYRCASSLDRGSEQFFGPGTRLTVL.

V gene TRBV7-7 combines with J gene TRBJ2-2; 11 bases agree with TRBD2. Germline CDR1 is SSHAT and CDR2 is FNYEAQ (reference sequence). CDR3 size: 15 residues. The ends lost 5 bases at V and 6 bases at J; junction bases unmatched: 5. CDR3 bases: TGTGCCAGCAGCCTTAGCGGGGGGGCAGCCGGGGAGCTGTTTTTT. Translated: CASSLSGGAAGELFF.

V gene TRBV5-1 combines with J gene TRBJ2-2; possibly TRBD1 or TRBD2 for D (5 bases each). Trimming took 1 base from V and 4 from J, leaving 11 bases between them. This CDR3 contains 15 residues. CDR1 and CDR2 (germline): SGHRS, YFSETQ. The CDR3 is CASSLLGPSTGELFF. Written as DNA, the CDR3 is TGCGCCAGCAGCTTGTTGGGACCGAGCACCGGGGAGCTGTTTTTT.

This clonotype was picked up many times. The chain employs TRBV12-3 or TRBV12-4 and TRBJ2-3; no reliable D call. The length of the CDR3 is 13 residues. V was clipped by 2 bases and J by 6 bases, with 9 bases between them. CDR3 protein: CASSLRFVDTQYF. The DNA for the CDR3 is TGTGCCAGCAGTTTACGGTTTGTGGATACGCAGTATTTT.

The chain combines TRBV5-6 with TRBJ1-4; D not resolved. The germline V gene encodes CDR1 SGHDT and CDR2 YYEEEE. The CDR3 has 16 residues. Trimming cost V 0 bases and J 0 bases, with 9 bases left between them. Here the CDR3 DNA reads TGTGCCAGCAGCTTGGGACAATACTCAACTAATGAAAAACTGTTTTTT. The encoded protein is CASSLGQYSTNEKLFF.

This clonotype turned up a few times. V gene TRBV12-3 or TRBV12-4 combines with J gene TRBJ1-1, with TRBD1 identical over 7 bases. The CDR3 has 16 residues. The junction had 17 bases not matched to a gene; V was cut back by 8 bases and J by 5 bases. This CDR3 reads CASRKLSGTVKTEAFF. The CDR3, as DNA: TGTGCCAGCCGAAAACTCTCCGGGACAGTAAAGACTGAAGCTTTCTTT.

This clonotype was seen only a few times. V gene TRBV11-1 combines with J gene TRBJ2-7; 8 bases agree with TRBD1. The ends lost 3 bases at V and 3 bases at J; junction bases unmatched: 7. CDR1 SGHAT and CDR2 FQDESV come from the germline V gene (reference sequence). This CDR3 comprises 15 residues. The CDR3 nucleotides read TGTGCCAGCAGCTTTGAGACAGGGGAAATCTACGAGCAGTACTTC. It encodes CASSFETGEIYEQYF.

The gene calls are TRBV12-3 or TRBV12-4 and TRBJ2-3, with D unresolved. The V gene lost 4 bases and the J gene lost 2 bases, with 13 bases spanning the gap. This CDR3 is built from 15 residues. The CDR3, as DNA: TGTGCCAGCAGTTACGAATGGGGTATCACAGATACGCAGTATTTT. Translated, it gives CASSYEWGITDTQYF.

The chain is built from TRBV12-3 or TRBV12-4 and TRBJ1-1, with D possibly TRBD1 on 5 matching bases. V was pared by 7 bases and J by 11 bases, with 14 bases between. This CDR3 is built from 11 residues. The CDR3 nucleotides read TGTGCCAGCATCCCGGGACCGGTGGCTTTCTTT. This codes for CASIPGPVAFF.

Ten or more counts support this clonotype. The V gene is TRBV9, the J gene TRBJ2-1; D possibly corresponds to TRBD1 (5 bases). Germline V gene lookup returns CDR1 SGDLS and CDR2 YYNGEE. Trimming pared 0 bases from V and 4 bases from J, leaving 11 bases between. The CDR3 has 15 residues. CDR3 protein: CASSVGKGVYNEQFF. The CDR3 DNA reads as TGTGCCAGCAGCGTAGGAAAAGGGGTATACAATGAGCAGTTCTTC. Full variable domain (outside the CDR3, taken from reference TRBV9 and TRBJ2-1): DSGVTQTPKHLITATGQRVTLRCSPRSGDLSVYWYQQSLDQGLQFLIQYYNGEERAKGNILERFSAQQFPDLHSELNLSSLELGDSALYFCASSVGKGVYNEQFFGPGTRLTVL.

V gene TRBV20-1 combines with J gene TRBJ2-7; D possibly corresponds to TRBD1 (6 bases). The CDR3 has 12 amino acids. Germline V gene data show CDR1 as DFQATT and CDR2 as SNEGSKA (reference sequence). Deletions cut 1 base from V and 3 bases from J, with 7 bases between. CDR3 DNA sequence: TGCAGTGCTAGAGGGGACAACTACGAGCAGTACGTC. Translation gives CSARGDNYEQYV.

This clonotype has only a few counts. This chain links TRBV19 with TRBJ1-5; D is undetermined. Trimming removed 4 bases from V and 4 bases from J, with 14 bases in between. Germline V gene data show CDR1 as LNHDA and CDR2 as SQIVND (reference sequence). This CDR3 contains 15 residues. The CDR3: CASSSGAEINQPQHF. The CDR3 DNA reads TGTGCCAGTAGTAGCGGAGCAGAAATAAATCAGCCCCAGCATTTT.